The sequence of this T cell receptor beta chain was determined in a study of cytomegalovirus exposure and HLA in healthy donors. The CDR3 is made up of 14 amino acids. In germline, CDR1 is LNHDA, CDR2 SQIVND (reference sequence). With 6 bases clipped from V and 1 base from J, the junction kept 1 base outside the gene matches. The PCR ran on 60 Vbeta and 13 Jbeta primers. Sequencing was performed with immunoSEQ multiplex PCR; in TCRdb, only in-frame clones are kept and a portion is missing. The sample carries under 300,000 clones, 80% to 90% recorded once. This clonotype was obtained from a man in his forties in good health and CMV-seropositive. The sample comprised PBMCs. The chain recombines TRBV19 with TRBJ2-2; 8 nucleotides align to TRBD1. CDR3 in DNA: TGTGCCAGTAGCGGGACAGGGAACACCGGGGAGCTGTTTTTT. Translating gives CASSGTGNTGELFF.